These T cell receptor beta chains were read from a single sample in a study of memory CD4+ T cells and cytomegalovirus serostatus. Generated by immunoSEQ multiplex PCR, the TCRdb table keeps only in-frame clones and is missing some. Counted here are 52,000 or so clones, under 90% occurring once; the ten biggest clones make up roughly 0.6%. Specimen: memory CD4+ T cells from blood. These receptor sequences come from an adult in good health and CMV-seronegative. The CDR3 runs from the conserved cysteine through the conserved F or W. The D gene is left open where the match is weak. Size is stated for part of the rows, as once, few or many counts, or as a class when the clone is expanded.

>NA|TRBV6-1|TRBJ1-4|TRBD1
CASGRTGQNEKLFF
TGTGCCAGCGGTAGGACAGGGCAGAATGAAAAACTGTTTTTT
>NA|TRBV5-4|TRBJ1-3|NA
CASSLAQSGNTIYF
TGTGCCAGCAGCTTAGCTCAGTCTGGAAACACCATATATTTT
>NA|TRBV6-6|TRBJ1-1|NA
CASSYGAGLGTEAFF
TGTGCCAGCAGTTACGGGGCAGGGTTGGGCACTGAAGCTTTCTTT
>NA|TRBV7-2|TRBJ2-3|NA
CASSRAAGTDTQYF
TGTGCCAGCAGCCGGGCGGCAGGGACGGATACGCAGTATTTT
>NA|TRBV18|TRBJ2-7|NA
CASSLTSYEQYF
TGTGCCAGCTCACTCACCTCCTACGAGCAGTACTTC
>NA|TRBV6-5|TRBJ2-6|NA
CASSYSTAGANVLTF
TGTGCCAGCAGTTACTCGACAGCGGGGGCCAACGTCCTGACTTTC
>NA|TRBV27|TRBJ1-5|NA
CASRNRNNQPQHF
TGTGCCAGCAGAAACAGGAACAATCAGCCCCAGCATTTT
>once|TRBV28|TRBJ2-3|NA
CASTQGSTDTQYF
TGTGCCAGCACTCAAGGGAGCACAGATACGCAGTATTTT
>NA|TRBV19|TRBJ2-4|TRBD2
CASSDERGGTDIQYF
TGTGCCAGTAGTGACGAGCGGGGGGGCACGGACATTCAGTACTTC
>NA|TRBV10-3|TRBJ2-1|TRBD2
CAITSGGGASEQFF
TGTGCCATCACTAGCGGGGGGGGAGCGTCTGAGCAGTTCTTC
>once|TRBV5-4|TRBJ2-7|NA
CASSLSGFNEQYF
TGTGCCAGCAGCTTGTCGGGGTTTAACGAGCAGTACTTC
>NA|TRBV6-6|TRBJ1-4|NA
CASSYDGNEKLFF
TGTGCCAGCAGTTACGATGGTAATGAAAAACTGTTTTTT
>few|TRBV7-2|TRBJ2-2|NA
CASSLVRQDTGELFF
TGTGCCAGCAGCTTAGTTCGTCAGGACACCGGGGAGCTGTTTTTT
>NA|TRBV18|TRBJ2-7|NA
CASSERGGTYEQYF
TGTGCCAGCTCAGAACGAGGGGGGACCTACGAGCAGTACTTC
>once|TRBV28|TRBJ1-6|NA
CASSLIPGGSDNSPLHF
TGTGCCAGCAGTTTAATCCCCGGGGGATCCGATAATTCACCCCTCCACTTT
>NA|TRBV20-1|TRBJ2-3|NA
CSAQLADTQYF
TGCAGTGCTCAATTAGCAGATACGCAGTATTTT
>NA|TRBV9|TRBJ1-2|TRBD1
CASSEGDSYGYTF
TGTGCCAGCAGCGAGGGGGACAGCTATGGCTACACCTTC
>once|TRBV19|TRBJ1-2|NA
CASQNWANYGYTF
TGTGCCAGCCAAAACTGGGCTAACTATGGCTACACCTTC
>NA|TRBV4-2|TRBJ1-6|TRBD1
CASSPSDRGLLSPLHF
TGTGCCAGCAGCCCCTCCGACAGGGGGTTACTTTCACCCCTCCACTTT
>NA|TRBV15|TRBJ2-5|NA
CATSRGLGETQYF
TGTGCCACCAGCAGAGGGTTGGGGGAGACCCAGTACTTC
>NA|TRBV5-4|TRBJ2-2|TRBD2
CASSPAGGRAGELFF
TGTGCCAGCAGCCCAGCGGGGGGGAGGGCCGGGGAGCTGTTTTTT
>once|TRBV27|TRBJ1-4|TRBD1
CASRLLRQGGHEKLFF
TGTGCCAGCAGGCTTCTTCGACAGGGAGGGCATGAAAAACTGTTTTTT
>NA|TRBV28|TRBJ2-1|TRBD1
CASSLRGTGNEQFF
TGTGCCAGCAGTTTACGCGGGACAGGGAATGAGCAGTTCTTC
>NA|TRBV27|TRBJ1-5|NA
CASGFDSYSNQPQHF
TGTGCCAGCGGGTTCGACAGCTATAGCAATCAGCCCCAGCATTTT
>NA|TRBV11-1|TRBJ2-1|TRBD1
CASSFTGTGQYNEQFF
TGTGCCAGCAGCTTTACTGGGACAGGACAGTACAATGAGCAGTTCTTC
>NA|TRBV19|TRBJ1-2|TRBD1
CASRFEDRDYGYTF
TGTGCCAGTAGGTTCGAGGACAGGGACTATGGCTACACCTTC
>NA|TRBV11-2|TRBJ1-3|NA
CASALQDTIYF
TGTGCCAGCGCCCTTCAGGACACCATATATTTT
>NA|TRBV7-9|TRBJ1-3|NA
CASSLVDTIYF
TGTGCCAGCAGCCTCGTCGACACCATATATTTT
>NA|TRBV7-6|TRBJ2-5|TRBD2
CASSSPSGGAETQYF
TGTGCCAGCAGCTCCCCTAGCGGGGGGGCAGAGACCCAGTACTTC